This TCR beta chain derives from a study of CD8 T cells in ankylosing spondylitis. V lost 3 bases, J lost 0 bases, and 5 bases stayed unmatched. This CDR3 contains 17 residues. CDR1 MNHEY and CDR2 SMNVEV come from the germline V gene (reference sequence). Study-level findings and limits: Clones linked with disease were CD8+ and fairly uncommon in the peripheral blood. Apparently characteristic of ankylosing spondylitis blood was a TCR beta motif (roughly eight highly homologous variants).

This clonotype has a handful of counts. Antigen: not known. By quantitative 5'-RACE with molecular barcodes, the TCR beta libraries were made. TCRdb recomputed calls from the 5' RACE reads with MiXCR, one row per CDR3 protein. The table records 390,000 or so distinct CDR3 sequences, approximately 20% of them present only once. The material sequenced was blood, either unsorted or a sorted T cell fraction (not recorded which). The sequence derives from a male donor with ankylosing spondylitis. The chain links TRBV27 to TRBJ2-6, with TRBD1 matching 7 bases. This chain's CDR3 is CASSLTRGYSGANVLTF. CDR3 nucleotide sequence: TGTGCCAGCAGTTTGACCAGGGGGTACTCTGGGGCCAACGTCCTGACTTTC.